The 32 T cell receptor beta chains presented below share a single source sample, sequenced in a study of T cell responses to AZD1222 COVID-19 vaccine. Assay used: immunoSEQ multiplex PCR; TCRdb lists only in-frame clones, some missing. The sample has about 130,000 clones; about 91% are singletons. Here the sequenced sample was peripheral blood, taken on day 0 of AZD1222 vaccination. Receptors were obtained from an adult in good health.

The chain employs TRBV5-4 and TRBJ1-2; D is ambiguous. Germline loops: CDR1 SGHNT, CDR2 YYREEE (reference sequence). The length of the CDR3 is 17 residues. The V gene lost 0 bases and the J gene lost 0 bases, with 15 bases spanning the gap. CDR3 in amino acids: CASSLVGSQESNYGYTF. The DNA for the CDR3 is TGTGCCAGCAGCTTGGTAGGCTCCCAGGAGTCTAACTATGGCTACACCTTC.

The chain links TRBV5-7 to TRBJ1-5; D might be TRBD1 (6 bases). TRBV5-7 is treated as an ORF (open reading frame) with a function not yet certain. Trimming took off 2 bases at V and 2 bases at J, with 11 bases between the two ends. This CDR3 is 15 amino acids long. CDR3 nucleotide sequence: TGTGCCAGCAGCTTACAGGGCGGGGGCAATCAGCCCCAGCATTTT. Residues: CASSLQGGGNQPQHF.

V is TRBV10-3 and J is TRBJ1-1; D unclear. Germline CDR1 and CDR2: ENHRY and SYGVKD. Trimming removed 6 bases from V and 0 bases from J, with 20 bases in between. The CDR3 covers 17 residues. The CDR3 DNA sequence: TGTGCCATCAGGCACGCCGGGTCCCGTAACATGAACACTGAAGCTTTCTTT. Translated: CAIRHAGSRNMNTEAFF.

This clone was recorded once. The chain uses TRBV13 and TRBJ1-6; D possibly corresponds to TRBD1 (5 bases). This CDR3 contains 14 residues. With 3 bases removed from V and 7 bases from J, the gap between germline ends came to 10 bases. Germline V gene sequence: CDR1 PRHDT, CDR2 FYEKMQ (reference sequence). Here the CDR3 DNA reads TGTGCCAGCAGCTTCGGGTGGGGGAATTCACCCCTCCACTTT. Translated: CASSFGWGNSPLHF.

This chain joins TRBV29-1 and TRBJ2-3, with TRBD2 matching 11 bases. The J segment lost 11 bases and the V segment lost 7 bases, leaving 8 bases of the junction unmatched. Germline values: CDR1 SQVTM, CDR2 ANQGSEA. This CDR3 has 12 residues. The CDR3 nucleotides are TGCAGCGGAGGGACTAGCGGCATGCGGCAGTATTTT. Encoded protein: CSGGTSGMRQYF.

This rearrangement joins TRBV7-2 to TRBJ2-7, with 11 positions matching TRBD1. V shed 5 bases and J 0 bases; nucleotides not matched to a gene: 6. Germline V lookup: CDR1 SGHTA, CDR2 FQGNSA. The CDR3 totals 16 residues. CDR3 sequence (DNA): TGTGCCAGCAGCGCAGGACAGGGGGCATACTCCTACGAGCAGTACTTC. It yields the protein CASSAGQGAYSYEQYF. The whole variable domain, filled in from reference TRBV7-2 and TRBJ2-7, reads GAGVSQSPSNKVTEKGKDVELRCDPISGHTALYWYRQSLGQGLEFLIYFQGNSAPDKSGLPSDRFSAERTGGSVSTLTIQRTQQEDSAVYLCASSAGQGAYSYEQYFGPGTRLTVT.

The chain couples TRBV5-1 to TRBJ1-5; no clear D gene. The CDR3 runs to 16 residues. CDR1 SGHRS and CDR2 YFSETQ come from the germline V gene. V was cut by 0 bases and J by 0 bases, with 10 bases left in between. The CDR3 DNA is TGCGCCAGCAGCTTGGGAACGGGATATAGCAATCAGCCCCAGCATTTT. Its translation is CASSLGTGYSNQPQHF.

The chain has TRBV7-2 and TRBJ2-3; tentative D call: TRBD2 (5 bases). Trimming removed 0 bases at V and 5 bases at J, with 6 bases between. The CDR3 has 13 residues. Germline-derived CDR1 and CDR2 are SGHTA and FQGNSA. The CDR3 region is CASSLAEGDTQYF. CDR3 bases: TGTGCCAGCAGCTTAGCAGAGGGAGATACGCAGTATTTT.

The rearrangement joins TRBV12-3 or TRBV12-4 to TRBJ1-1, with D possibly being TRBD1 (5 bases). Trimming removed 8 bases at V and 1 base at J, with 8 bases between. The CDR3 runs to 12 residues. CDR3 sequence: CASVQGNTEAFF. DNA of the CDR3: TGTGCCAGCGTTCAGGGGAACACTGAAGCTTTCTTT.

This chain links TRBV2 with TRBJ2-2; 9 bases are a match to TRBD1. The CDR3 contains 16 residues. CDR1 is SNHLY, CDR2 FYNNEI, per germline. V shed 4 bases, J shed 5 bases, and the junction held 8 bases outside the gene matches. CDR3 amino acids: CASSGGTGLGTGELFF. DNA of the CDR3: TGTGCCAGCAGTGGAGGGACAGGGCTGGGGACCGGGGAGCTGTTTTTT.

The chain has TRBV3-1 (or the pseudogene TRBV3-2) and TRBJ2-5, with no clear D. Trimming cost V 4 bases and J 1 base, with 16 bases left between them. CDR1 and CDR2 (germline): LGHDT, YNNKEL (reference sequence). This CDR3 has 16 amino acids. For the CDR3, the DNA is TGTGCCAGCAGCCTATTACTCCCCGGGCCCCAAGAGACCCAGTACTTC. Protein sequence: CASSLLLPGPQETQYF.

J is TRBJ2-7 and V is TRBV20-1; no clear D. There are 13 residues in the CDR3. Trimming left V 3 bases short and J 6 bases short, with 15 bases between. Germline values: CDR1 DFQATT, CDR2 SNEGSKA (reference sequence). The CDR3 nucleotides read TGCAGTGCTAGTGATGGGATAGCAGGCGAGCAGTACTTC. Its protein product is CSASDGIAGEQYF.

The chain links TRBV7-2 to TRBJ1-2; D is unresolved. The V gene lost 1 base and the J gene lost 5 bases, with 8 bases spanning the gap. CDR1 is SGHTA and CDR2 is FQGNSA in the germline V gene. The CDR3 contains 13 residues. The CDR3 coding sequence is TGTGCCAGCAGCTTAGGGGCCCAATATGGCTACACCTTC. Translated, it gives CASSLGAQYGYTF.

The chain uses TRBV3-1 (or the pseudogene TRBV3-2) and TRBJ1-1, with 10 bases aligning to TRBD1. CDR1 is LGHDT and CDR2 is YNNKEL in the germline V gene (reference sequence). This CDR3 is built from 14 residues. Losses at the gene ends were 3 bases for V and 4 bases for J; bases not matched to a gene: 2. CDR3 in amino acids: CASSHRDRGTEAFF. The CDR3 DNA is TGTGCCAGCAGCCACCGGGACAGGGGCACTGAAGCTTTCTTT.

This clone has just one count. The chain employs TRBV4-2 and TRBJ2-3; 7 bases agree with TRBD2. This CDR3 contains 15 residues. CDR1 is LGHNA and CDR2 is YNFKEQ in the germline V gene. V gave up 4 bases and J gave up 4 bases; unmatched junction bases: 8. CDR3 nucleotide sequence: TGTGCCAGCAGCCGAAGCCCTAGCGGTGCAGATACGCAGTATTTT. Its protein is CASSRSPSGADTQYF.

This clone was counted once. This chain uses TRBV9 with TRBJ2-2, with D hard to call. V was clipped by 3 bases and J by 3 bases, with 6 bases between them. The CDR3 totals 13 residues. Germline V gene sequence: CDR1 SGDLS, CDR2 YYNGEE. The CDR3 spells CASSALYTGELFF. CDR3 coding DNA: TGTGCCAGCAGCGCCCTGTACACCGGGGAGCTGTTTTTT.

The chain has TRBV6-2 or TRBV6-3 and TRBJ2-7; 9 positions match TRBD1. Per the germline V gene, CDR1 is MNHEY and CDR2 is SVGEGT. V trimming: 5 bases; J trimming: 2 bases; junction bases outside the gene matches: 10. The CDR3 spans 16 residues. CDR3 bases: TGTGCCAGCAGTCACCTGGGACAGGGCAAGACCTACGAGCAGTACTTC. It specifies CASSHLGQGKTYEQYF.

The rearrangement links TRBV19 to TRBJ1-3; 7 bases line up with TRBD1. The length of the CDR3 is 16 residues. Germline assignment: CDR1 LNHDA and CDR2 SQIVND (reference sequence). V was pared by 4 bases and J by 4 bases, with 10 bases of the junction left unmatched. The CDR3 bases are TGTGCCAGTAGTAGGAAGGGACAGACCCCAGGAAACACCATATATTTT. Residues: CASSRKGQTPGNTIYF.

V usage is TRBV4-3 and J usage is TRBJ1-3, with D maybe TRBD1 (5 bases). Germline CDR1 and CDR2: LGHNA and YSLEER. The V end was cut by 8 bases, the J end by 0 bases, with 14 bases between. The CDR3 sequence is 15 residues long. This CDR3 is CASGEGSSSGNTIYF. The CDR3 region has the DNA TGCGCCAGCGGCGAGGGGTCCAGCTCTGGAAACACCATATATTTT.

The rearrangement links TRBV30 to TRBJ1-5; 9 bases match TRBD1. V dropped 3 bases and J dropped 4; count of bases not matched to a gene: 7. Germline CDR1 reads GTSNPN; CDR2 reads SVGIG (reference sequence). The CDR3 runs 15 residues. The CDR3 region is CAWRIATGGNQPQHF. CDR3 DNA sequence: TGTGCCTGGAGGATCGCGACAGGGGGGAATCAGCCCCAGCATTTT.

The rearrangement links TRBV12-3 or TRBV12-4 to TRBJ1-1; D call uncertain. The V gene lost 3 bases and the J gene lost 3 bases, with 2 bases spanning the gap. The CDR3 totals 11 residues. As DNA, the CDR3 is TGTGCCAGCAGTTTTTACACTGAAGCTTTCTTT. Translating gives CASSFYTEAFF.

Only one count was recorded for this clone. The chain is built from TRBV10-3 and TRBJ1-4; D remains ambiguous. The length of the CDR3 is 11 residues. The V and J ends lost 4 bases and 12 bases respectively, with 9 bases between them. Germline V gives CDR1 ENHRY, CDR2 SYGVKD. The CDR3 protein is CAISGGEQLFF. The CDR3 nucleotides are TGTGCCATCAGTGGGGGAGAGCAACTGTTTTTT.

The chain carries TRBV7-2 and TRBJ1-5; a weak D match, TRBD1 (6 bases). CDR3 length equals 15 residues. Germline V gene lookup returns CDR1 SGHTA and CDR2 FQGNSA. With 5 bases removed from V and 1 base from J, the gap between germline ends came to 12 bases. The DNA of the CDR3 is TGTGCCAGCAGCACCTTAGGGGGGAGCAATCAGCCCCAGCATTTT. Translation: CASSTLGGSNQPQHF. Full variable domain (remainder filled in from reference TRBV7-2 and TRBJ1-5): GAGVSQSPSNKVTEKGKDVELRCDPISGHTALYWYRQSLGQGLEFLIYFQGNSAPDKSGLPSDRFSAERTGGSVSTLTIQRTQQEDSAVYLCASSTLGGSNQPQHFGDGTRLSIL.

Only a few counts were recorded for this clone. The chain recombines TRBV5-1 with TRBJ1-6; unclear D gene. From germline, CDR1 is SGHRS and CDR2 YFSETQ. The CDR3 has 12 residues. V lost 0 bases and J 7 bases, leaving 2 bases between the germline ends. In DNA form, the CDR3 reads TGCGCCAGCAGCTTGGAGAATTCACCCCTCCACTTT. This gives the protein CASSLENSPLHF.

This clone was detected only a few times. This chain joins TRBV7-2 and TRBJ2-3; a possible D gene is TRBD2 (6 bases). The CDR3 has 13 residues. Deletions cut 5 bases from V and 7 bases from J, with 13 bases between. CDR1 and CDR2 (germline): SGHTA, FQGNSA. CDR3 loop: CASSDRGRNTQYF. The CDR3 DNA reads as TGTGCCAGCAGCGACCGGGGGAGGAATACGCAGTATTTT.

The chain has TRBV5-1 and TRBJ1-2; D is unresolved. The V end was cut by 1 base, the J end by 3 bases, with 16 bases between. The CDR3 loop spans 16 amino acids. Germline assignment: CDR1 SGHRS and CDR2 YFSETQ. CDR3 protein: CASSLTASSRYYGYTF. CDR3 DNA: TGCGCCAGCAGCTTGACGGCCTCGTCCCGATACTATGGCTACACCTTC. Full variable domain (missing parts from reference TRBV5-1 and TRBJ1-2): KAGVTQTPRYLIKTRGQQVTLSCSPISGHRSVSWYQQTPGQGLQFLFEYFSETQRNKGNFPGRFSGRQFSNSRSEMNVSTLELGDSALYLCASSLTASSRYYGYTFGSGTRLTVV.

The chain uses TRBV12-3 or TRBV12-4 and TRBJ1-2; weak D call: TRBD1 (5 bases). Trimming cost V 4 bases and J 5 bases, with 11 bases left between them. The CDR3 extends over 13 amino acids. The DNA for the CDR3 is TGTGCCAGCAGTTCGGAGTCAGGGTATGGCTACACCTTC. Translation gives CASSSESGYGYTF.

The chain has TRBV7-3 and TRBJ2-7; no firm D call. This CDR3 comprises 15 residues. V was pared by 0 bases and J by 2 bases, with 11 bases between. Germline CDR1 reads SGHTA; CDR2 reads FQGTGA. CDR3 residues: CASSLTGNPPYEQYF. CDR3 DNA: TGTGCCAGCAGCTTAACGGGAAACCCGCCCTACGAGCAGTACTTC.

This chain links TRBV14 with TRBJ2-2, with D possibly TRBD2 on 5 matching bases. This CDR3 contains 15 residues. Germline CDR1 reads SGHDN; CDR2 reads FVKESK. Trimming pared 0 bases from V and 2 bases from J, leaving 7 bases between. In DNA form, the CDR3 reads TGTGCCAGCAGCCAAGACCGACTAAACACCGGGGAGCTGTTTTTT. Translated: CASSQDRLNTGELFF.

The chain joins TRBV19 to TRBJ2-2, with 10 bases aligning to TRBD1. Germline values: CDR1 LNHDA, CDR2 SQIVND (reference sequence). V lost 6 bases and J lost 5; bases outside the gene matches: 3. This CDR3 comprises 14 residues. The CDR3 reads CASRDRGSTGELFF. CDR3 sequence (DNA): TGTGCCAGTAGGGACAGGGGGAGTACCGGGGAGCTGTTTTTT.

CDR3 nucleotides: TGTGCCAGCAGCACTGGACAGGGTAATGGCTACACCTTC. This gives the protein CASSTGQGNGYTF. The rearrangement uses TRBV7-2 and TRBJ1-2; 8 positions agree with TRBD1. Trimming took 5 bases from V and 6 from J; bases not matched to a gene: 5. The CDR3 loop spans 13 amino acids. The germline CDR1 and CDR2 sequences are SGHTA and FQGNSA.

The V gene is TRBV7-2, the J gene TRBJ2-1, with D perhaps TRBD1 or TRBD2 (6 bases each). There are 14 residues in the CDR3. Germline values: CDR1 SGHTA, CDR2 FQGNSA. Trimming cost V 5 bases and J 5 bases, with 13 bases left between them. CDR3 nucleotides: TGTGCCAGCAGCCCGGGCGGGGACAACAATGAGCAGTTCTTC. Residues: CASSPGGDNNEQFF. Together with reference TRBV7-2 and TRBJ2-1, the CDR3 gives the full variable domain: GAGVSQSPSNKVTEKGKDVELRCDPISGHTALYWYRQSLGQGLEFLIYFQGNSAPDKSGLPSDRFSAERTGGSVSTLTIQRTQQEDSAVYLCASSPGGDNNEQFFGPGTRLTVL.